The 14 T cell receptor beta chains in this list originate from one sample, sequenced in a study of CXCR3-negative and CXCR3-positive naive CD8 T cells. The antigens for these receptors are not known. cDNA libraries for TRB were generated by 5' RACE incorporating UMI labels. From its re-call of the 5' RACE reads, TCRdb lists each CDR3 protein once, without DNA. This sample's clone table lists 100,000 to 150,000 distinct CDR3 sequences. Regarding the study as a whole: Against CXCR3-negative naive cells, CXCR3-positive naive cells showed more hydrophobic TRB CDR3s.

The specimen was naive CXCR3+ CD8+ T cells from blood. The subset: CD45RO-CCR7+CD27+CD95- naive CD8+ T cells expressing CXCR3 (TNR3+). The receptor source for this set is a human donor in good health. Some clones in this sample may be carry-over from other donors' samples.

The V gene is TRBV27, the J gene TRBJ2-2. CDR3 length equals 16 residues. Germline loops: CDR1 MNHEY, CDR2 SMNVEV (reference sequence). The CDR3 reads CASSVPGVSNTGELFF.

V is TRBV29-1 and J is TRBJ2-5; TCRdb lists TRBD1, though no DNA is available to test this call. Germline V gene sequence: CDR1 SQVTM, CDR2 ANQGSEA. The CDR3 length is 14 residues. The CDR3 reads CSVEKWVGTETQYF.

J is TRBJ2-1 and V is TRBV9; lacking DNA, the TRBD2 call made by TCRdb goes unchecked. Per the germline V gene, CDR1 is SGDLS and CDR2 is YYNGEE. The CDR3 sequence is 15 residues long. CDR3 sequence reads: CASSGLTSEGNEQFF.

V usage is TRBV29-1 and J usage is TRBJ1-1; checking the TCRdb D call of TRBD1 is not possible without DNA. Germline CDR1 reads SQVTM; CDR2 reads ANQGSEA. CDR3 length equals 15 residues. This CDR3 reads CSVGGQLKPGQWAFF.

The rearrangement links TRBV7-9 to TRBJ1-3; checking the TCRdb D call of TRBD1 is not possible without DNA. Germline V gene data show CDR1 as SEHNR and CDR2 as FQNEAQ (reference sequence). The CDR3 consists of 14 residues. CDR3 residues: CASSFPAAGNTIYF. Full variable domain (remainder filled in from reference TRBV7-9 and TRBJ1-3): DTGVSQNPRHKITKRGQNVTFRCDPISEHNRLYWYRQTLGQGPEFLTYFQNEAQLEKSRLLSDRFSAERPKGSFSTLEIQRTEQGDSAMYLCASSFPAAGNTIYFGEGSWLTVV.

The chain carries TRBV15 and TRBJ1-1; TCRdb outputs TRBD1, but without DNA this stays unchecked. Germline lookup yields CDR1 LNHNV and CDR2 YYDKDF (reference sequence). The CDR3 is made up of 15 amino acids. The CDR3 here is CATSRDRGLNTEAFF. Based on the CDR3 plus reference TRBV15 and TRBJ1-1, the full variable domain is DAMVIQNPRYQVTQFGKPVTLSCSQTLNHNVMYWYQQKSSQAPKLLFHYYDKDFNNEADTPDNFQSRRPNTSFCFLDIRSPGLGDTAMYLCATSRDRGLNTEAFFGQGTRLTVV.

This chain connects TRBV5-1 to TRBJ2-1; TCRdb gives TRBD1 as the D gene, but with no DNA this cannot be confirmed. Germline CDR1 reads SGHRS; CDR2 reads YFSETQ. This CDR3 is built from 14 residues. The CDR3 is CASSTGQVNNEQFF.

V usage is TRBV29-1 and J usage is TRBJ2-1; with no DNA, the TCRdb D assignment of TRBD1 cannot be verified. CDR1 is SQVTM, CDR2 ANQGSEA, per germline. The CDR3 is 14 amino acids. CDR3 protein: CSVDGGDSYNEQFF.

CDR3 sequence reads: CASSLIGTGSEKLFF. The rearrangement joins TRBV5-1 to TRBJ1-4; TCRdb returns TRBD1, unconfirmable since there is no DNA. Germline V gives CDR1 SGHRS, CDR2 YFSETQ. The CDR3 has 15 amino acids.

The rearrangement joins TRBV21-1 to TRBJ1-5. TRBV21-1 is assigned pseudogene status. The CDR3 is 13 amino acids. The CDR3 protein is CASSDRTNQPQHF.

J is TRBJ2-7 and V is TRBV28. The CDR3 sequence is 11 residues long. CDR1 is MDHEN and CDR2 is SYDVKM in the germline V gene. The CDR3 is CASSPTHEQYF.

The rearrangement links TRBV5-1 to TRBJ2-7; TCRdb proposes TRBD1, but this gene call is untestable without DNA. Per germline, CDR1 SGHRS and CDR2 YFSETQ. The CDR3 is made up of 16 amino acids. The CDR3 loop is CASTPLSMARWDEQYF.

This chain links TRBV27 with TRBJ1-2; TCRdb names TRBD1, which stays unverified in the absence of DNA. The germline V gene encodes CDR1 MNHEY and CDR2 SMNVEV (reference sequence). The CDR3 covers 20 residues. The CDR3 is CASSGGLRAADSLPNYGYTF.

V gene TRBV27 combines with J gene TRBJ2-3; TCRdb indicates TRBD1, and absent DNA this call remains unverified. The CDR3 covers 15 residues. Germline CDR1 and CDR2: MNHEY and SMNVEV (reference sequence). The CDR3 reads CASKFSGADGDTQYF.